This T cell receptor (beta chain) appears in the sequencing data of a study of blood T cell repertoires in COVID-19. Study at large: Samples taken during acute and convalescent COVID-19 were collected in the United States, Italy and Spain.

Germline V gene data show CDR1 as SGHRS and CDR2 as YFSETQ. The V segment lost 1 base and the J segment 7 bases; nucleotides outside the gene matches: 4. The CDR3 runs to 14 residues. This clone was recorded once. Study processing details: Amplifying reference gene primers gave estimates of nucleated cell counts. Some clones are missing from TCRdb's copy, which holds only in-frame ones; the method was immunoSEQ multiplex PCR. V and J calls and clone size follow that table, whereas D and trimming were derived from the DNA. Here the sample spans roughly 120,000 clones, more than 60% being singletons. The J gene is TRBJ2-7, the V gene TRBV5-1, with 11 bases matching TRBD2. This TCR was sampled from a man between 45 and 60 years old with acute or convalescent COVID-19. Sequenced input: peripheral blood. CDR3 DNA sequence: TGCGCCAGCAGCTTGTTACTAGCGGGGGTGGAGCAGTACTTC. This gives the protein CASSLLLAGVEQYF.